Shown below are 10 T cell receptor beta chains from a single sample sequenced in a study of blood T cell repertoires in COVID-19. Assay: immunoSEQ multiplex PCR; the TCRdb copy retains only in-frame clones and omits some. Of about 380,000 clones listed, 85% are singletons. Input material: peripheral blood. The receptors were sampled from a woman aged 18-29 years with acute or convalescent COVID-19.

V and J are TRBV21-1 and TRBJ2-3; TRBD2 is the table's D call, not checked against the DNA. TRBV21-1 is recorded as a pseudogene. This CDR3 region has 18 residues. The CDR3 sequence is CASSKAAWERGGSDTQYF. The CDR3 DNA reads TGTGCCAGCAGCAAAGCCGCCTGGGAGCGGGGGGGCTCGGATACGCAGTATTTT.

The CDR3 sequence is CASSLERESLYNEQFF. In nucleotides, the CDR3 is TGTGCCAGCAGCCTCGAGCGGGAGTCCCTCTACAATGAGCAGTTCTTC. The V and J genes are TRBV7-9 and TRBJ2-1; 8 bases map to TRBD2. This CDR3 has 16 amino acids. V dropped 5 bases and J dropped 3; count of bases not matched to a gene: 9. Germline CDR1 SEHNR, CDR2 FQNEAQ (reference sequence).

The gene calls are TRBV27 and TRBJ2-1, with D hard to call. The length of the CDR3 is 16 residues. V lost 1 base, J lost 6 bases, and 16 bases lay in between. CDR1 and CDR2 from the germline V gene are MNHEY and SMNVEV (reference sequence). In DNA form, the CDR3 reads TGTGCCAGCAGTTTATTTATCTCTAGTCGCCCCAATGAGCAGTTCTTC. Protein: CASSLFISSRPNEQFF.

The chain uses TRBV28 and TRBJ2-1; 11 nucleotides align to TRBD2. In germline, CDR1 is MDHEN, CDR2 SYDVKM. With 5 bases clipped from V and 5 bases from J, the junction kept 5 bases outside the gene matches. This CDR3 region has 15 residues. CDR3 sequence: CASSTGTSGNNEQFF. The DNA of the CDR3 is TGTGCCAGCAGTACCGGGACTAGCGGCAACAATGAGCAGTTCTTC.

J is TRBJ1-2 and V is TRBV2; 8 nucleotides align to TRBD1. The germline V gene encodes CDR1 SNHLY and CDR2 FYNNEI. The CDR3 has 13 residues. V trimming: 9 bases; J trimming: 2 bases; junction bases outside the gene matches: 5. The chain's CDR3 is CASTGTGNYGYTF. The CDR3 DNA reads TGTGCCAGTACCGGGACAGGAAACTATGGCTACACCTTC.

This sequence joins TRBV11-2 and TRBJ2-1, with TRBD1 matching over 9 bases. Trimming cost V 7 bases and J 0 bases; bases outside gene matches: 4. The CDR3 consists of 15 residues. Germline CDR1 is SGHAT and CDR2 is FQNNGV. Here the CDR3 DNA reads TGTGCCAGCACCATGGGACAGGGCTCCTACAATGAGCAGTTCTTC. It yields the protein CASTMGQGSYNEQFF.

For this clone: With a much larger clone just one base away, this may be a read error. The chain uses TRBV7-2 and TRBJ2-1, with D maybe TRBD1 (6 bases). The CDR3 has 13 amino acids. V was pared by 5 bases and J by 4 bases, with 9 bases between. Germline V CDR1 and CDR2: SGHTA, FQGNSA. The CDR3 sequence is CASSQDRYNEQFF. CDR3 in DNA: TGTGCCAGCAGCCAGGACAGATACAATGAGCAGTTCTTC.

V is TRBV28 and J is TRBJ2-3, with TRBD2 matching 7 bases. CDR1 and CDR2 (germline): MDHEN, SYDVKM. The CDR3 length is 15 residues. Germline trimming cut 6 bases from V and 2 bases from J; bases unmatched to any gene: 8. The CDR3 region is CASSPLSGVTDTQYF. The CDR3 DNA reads TGTGCCAGCAGCCCCCTCAGCGGGGTCACAGATACGCAGTATTTT.

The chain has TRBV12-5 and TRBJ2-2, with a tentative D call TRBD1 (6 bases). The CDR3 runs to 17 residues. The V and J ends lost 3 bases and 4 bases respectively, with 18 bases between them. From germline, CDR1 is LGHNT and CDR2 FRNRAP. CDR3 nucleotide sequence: TGTGCTAGTGGTTTAGGCGGCGGCCAGGGGCGCACCGGGGAGCTGTTTTTT. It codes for CASGLGGGQGRTGELFF. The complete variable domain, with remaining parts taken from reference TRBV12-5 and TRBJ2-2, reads DARVTQTPRHKVTEMGQEVTMRCQPILGHNTVFWYRQTMMQGLELLAYFRNRAPLDDSGMPKDRFSAEMPDATLATLKIQPSEPRDSAVYFCASGLGGGQGRTGELFFGEGSRLTVL.

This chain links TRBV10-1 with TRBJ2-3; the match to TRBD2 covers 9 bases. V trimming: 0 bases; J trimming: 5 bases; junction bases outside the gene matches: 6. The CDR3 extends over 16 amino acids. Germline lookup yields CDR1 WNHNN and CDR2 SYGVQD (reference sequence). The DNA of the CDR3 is TGCGCCAGCAGTGAGTCGGCGCGGGGGGGCCAAGATACGCAGTATTTT. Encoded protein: CASSESARGGQDTQYF.